The clone carrying this TCR beta chain has a handful of counts. Antigen specificity is unknown. This entry belongs to a study of T cell repertoires in cytomegalovirus infection. Turning to the study itself: CMV epitopes that were recently identified and HLA-C-restricted were used alongside well-studied HLA-B-restricted ones. Study conclusions and caveats: Summed frequency of public TCR beta families distinguished CMV carriers with the relevant HLA.

This CDR3 has 15 residues. Germline values: CDR1 SGHDT, CDR2 YYEEEE. Trimming took 7 bases from V and 4 from J; bases not matched to a gene: 12. Via MiXCR, TCRdb re-called the reads, giving one row per CDR3 protein. The table lists some 800,000 distinct CDR3 sequences, about 27% of them singletons. The rearrangement joins TRBV5-6 to TRBJ1-1, with 8 bases identical to TRBD1. The sequencing here drew on cultured CD8+ T cells from PBMCs, taken from culture after CMV antigen stimulation. This TCR was sampled from a human donor in good health (CMV status not recorded). Some clones in this sample may be carry-over from other donors' samples. In DNA form, the CDR3 reads TGTGCCAGCTCTCTCCAGGGGGCAAGGGGCACTGAAGCTTTCTTT. This gives the protein CASSLQGARGTEAFF.